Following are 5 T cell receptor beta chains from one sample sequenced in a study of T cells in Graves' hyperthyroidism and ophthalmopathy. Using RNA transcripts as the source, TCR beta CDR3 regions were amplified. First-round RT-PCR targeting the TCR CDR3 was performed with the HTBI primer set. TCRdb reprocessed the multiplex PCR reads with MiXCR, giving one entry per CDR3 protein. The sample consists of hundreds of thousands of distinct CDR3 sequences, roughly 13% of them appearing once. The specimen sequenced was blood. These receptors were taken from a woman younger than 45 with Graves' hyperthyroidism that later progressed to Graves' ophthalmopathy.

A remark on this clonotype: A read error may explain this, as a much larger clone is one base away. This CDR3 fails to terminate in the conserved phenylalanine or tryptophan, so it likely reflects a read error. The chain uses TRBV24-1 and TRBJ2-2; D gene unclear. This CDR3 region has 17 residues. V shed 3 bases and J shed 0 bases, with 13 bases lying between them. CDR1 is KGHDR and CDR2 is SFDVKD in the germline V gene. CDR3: CATSDVWADSNTGELFS. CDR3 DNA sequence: TGTGCCACCAGTGATGTCTGGGCAGATTCGAACACCGGGGAGCTGTTTTCT.

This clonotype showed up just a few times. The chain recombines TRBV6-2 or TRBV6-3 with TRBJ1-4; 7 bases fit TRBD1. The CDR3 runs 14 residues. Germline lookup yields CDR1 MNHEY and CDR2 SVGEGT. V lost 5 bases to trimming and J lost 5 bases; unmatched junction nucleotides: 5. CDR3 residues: CASSQTGRNEKLFF. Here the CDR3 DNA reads TGTGCCAGCAGTCAGACAGGGAGGAATGAAAAACTGTTTTTT.

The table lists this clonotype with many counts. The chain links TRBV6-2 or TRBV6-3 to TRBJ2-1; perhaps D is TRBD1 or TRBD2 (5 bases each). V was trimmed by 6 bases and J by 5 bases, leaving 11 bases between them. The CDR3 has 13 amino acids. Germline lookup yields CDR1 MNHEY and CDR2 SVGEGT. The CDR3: CASRLVGDNEQFF. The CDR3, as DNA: TGTGCCAGCAGACTAGTAGGGGACAATGAGCAGTTCTTC.

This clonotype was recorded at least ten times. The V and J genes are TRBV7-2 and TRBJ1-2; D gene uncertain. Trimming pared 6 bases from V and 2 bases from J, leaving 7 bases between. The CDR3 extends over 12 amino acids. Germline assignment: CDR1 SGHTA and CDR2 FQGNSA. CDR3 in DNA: TGTGCCAGCAGACAAGACAACTATGGCTACACCTTC. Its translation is CASRQDNYGYTF.

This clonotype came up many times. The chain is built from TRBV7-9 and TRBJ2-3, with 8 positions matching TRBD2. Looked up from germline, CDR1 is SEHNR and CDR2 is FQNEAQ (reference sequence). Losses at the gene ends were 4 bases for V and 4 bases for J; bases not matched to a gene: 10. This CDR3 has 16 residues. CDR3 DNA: TGTGCCAGCAGCTCAGAGAGTAGCGGGACCCCAGATACGCAGTATTTT. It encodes CASSSESSGTPDTQYF.